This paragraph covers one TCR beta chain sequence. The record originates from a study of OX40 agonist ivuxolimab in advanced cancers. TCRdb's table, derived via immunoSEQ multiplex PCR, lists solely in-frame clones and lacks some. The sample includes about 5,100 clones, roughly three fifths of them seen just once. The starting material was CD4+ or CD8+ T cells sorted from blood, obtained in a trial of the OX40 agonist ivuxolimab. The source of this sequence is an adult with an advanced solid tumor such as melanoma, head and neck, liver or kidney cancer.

CDR3 region: CASSIGNNEQFF. The CDR3 bases are TGTGCCAGTAGTATAGGGAACAATGAGCAGTTCTTC. This chain connects TRBV19 to TRBJ2-1, with unresolved D. The CDR3 is made up of 12 amino acids. Trimming left V 1 base short and J 5 bases short, with 3 bases between. In germline, CDR1 is LNHDA, CDR2 SQIVND (reference sequence).